Listed below are T cell receptor beta chains from one sample, sequenced in a study of T cell changes during pregnancy in multiple sclerosis. Data came from immunoSEQ multiplex PCR; TCRdb stores just in-frame clones and leaves some out. The sample has about 25,000 clones; about 89% are singletons. Material: CD8+ T cells from peripheral blood mononuclear cells, obtained in the first trimester of pregnancy. The receptors were gathered from a female donor in good health, enrolled as a control in a pregnancy study. Both conserved end residues are part of each CDR3. The order of the fields is clone size, V gene, D gene, J gene, CDR3 protein, CDR3 DNA. A D gene is named only where the DNA matches it firmly. Not every row has a clone size; where given, it reads once, few, many or a size class.

clone_size: -; v_call: TRBV5-5; d_call: -; j_call: TRBJ2-7; cdr3_aa: CASSPDRSSYEQYF; cdr3_nt: TGTGCCAGCAGCCCCGACAGGAGCTCCTACGAGCAGTACTTC
clone_size: -; v_call: TRBV29-1; d_call: TRBD1; j_call: TRBJ1-2; cdr3_aa: CSVIDRDDYGYTF; cdr3_nt: TGCAGCGTTATAGACAGGGACGACTATGGCTACACCTTC
clone_size: -; v_call: TRBV28; d_call: -; j_call: TRBJ2-3; cdr3_aa: CASTFGALFTDTQYF; cdr3_nt: TGTGCCAGCACTTTTGGGGCCCTCTTCACAGATACGCAGTATTTT
clone_size: -; v_call: TRBV10-3; d_call: -; j_call: TRBJ2-7; cdr3_aa: CAISSDRYEQYF; cdr3_nt: TGTGCCATCAGCTCCGACAGATACGAGCAGTACTTC
clone_size: -; v_call: TRBV4-3; d_call: -; j_call: TRBJ2-7; cdr3_aa: CASSQDRASSYEQYF; cdr3_nt: TGCGCCAGCAGCCAAGACAGGGCCTCCTCCTACGAGCAGTACTTC
clone_size: -; v_call: TRBV6-1; d_call: TRBD1; j_call: TRBJ2-1; cdr3_aa: CASIQGEYNEQFF; cdr3_nt: TGTGCCAGCATACAGGGGGAATACAATGAGCAGTTCTTC
clone_size: medium-sized; v_call: TRBV27; d_call: -; j_call: TRBJ1-1; cdr3_aa: CASSLGGNTEAFF; cdr3_nt: TGTGCCAGCAGTTTGGGGGGGAACACTGAAGCTTTCTTT
clone_size: -; v_call: TRBV19; d_call: TRBD2; j_call: TRBJ2-7; cdr3_aa: CASSIGLAGDLTYEQYF; cdr3_nt: TGTGCCAGTAGTATCGGACTAGCGGGAGACCTTACCTACGAGCAGTACTTC
clone_size: once; v_call: TRBV27; d_call: TRBD1; j_call: TRBJ1-1; cdr3_aa: CASSSGTGGNTEAFF; cdr3_nt: TGTGCCAGCAGTTCCGGGACAGGGGGGAACACTGAAGCTTTCTTT
clone_size: -; v_call: TRBV5-1; d_call: -; j_call: TRBJ1-1; cdr3_aa: CASSFLGTEAFF; cdr3_nt: TGCGCCAGCAGCTTTCTAGGCACTGAAGCTTTCTTT
clone_size: -; v_call: TRBV7-2; d_call: TRBD1; j_call: TRBJ1-3; cdr3_aa: CASSFRAGGSGNTIYF; cdr3_nt: TGTGCCAGCAGCTTCAGGGCAGGGGGCTCTGGAAACACCATATATTTT
clone_size: -; v_call: TRBV5-4; d_call: TRBD2; j_call: TRBJ2-1; cdr3_aa: CASSLDETSGWGQFF; cdr3_nt: TGTGCCAGCAGCTTGGATGAGACTAGCGGCTGGGGGCAGTTCTTC
clone_size: -; v_call: TRBV14; d_call: -; j_call: TRBJ1-1; cdr3_aa: CASSHLDSPLEAFF; cdr3_nt: TGTGCCAGCAGCCACTTGGACAGTCCTCTTGAAGCTTTCTTT